This entry lists 19 T cell receptor beta chains sequenced from one sample in a study of technical replicates of blood from a handful of donors. Produced via immunoSEQ multiplex PCR; TCRdb's table is partial and in-frame only. The table has 67,000 or so clones, around 95% seen once. Sequenced: T cells isolated from PBMCs. The source of these receptors is a human donor in good health.

V usage is TRBV25-1 and J usage is TRBJ2-1; D perhaps matches TRBD1 (5 bases). The germline gives CDR1 MGHDK, CDR2 SYGVNS. The CDR3 is 15 amino acids. Trimming removed 3 bases at V and 4 bases at J, with 13 bases between. The CDR3 loop reads CASSDLGLGYNEQFF. CDR3 coding DNA: TGTGCCAGCAGTGATCTGGGGCTGGGGTACAATGAGCAGTTCTTC.

The rearrangement links TRBV2 to TRBJ2-7; the D gene is possibly TRBD2 (6 bases). V lost 8 bases, J lost 6 bases, and 32 bases lay in between. Germline CDR1 is SNHLY and CDR2 is FYNNEI. CDR3 size: 18 residues. CDR3 region: CASGGGSVDREFLIEQYF. The CDR3 coding sequence is TGTGCCAGCGGAGGAGGGTCCGTGGACCGGGAATTCCTAATCGAGCAGTACTTC.

V and J are TRBV6-5 and TRBJ2-3; 7 nucleotides line up with TRBD2. The J segment lost 1 base and the V segment lost 6 bases, leaving 7 bases of the junction unmatched. CDR1 is MNHEY, CDR2 SVGAGI, per germline. CDR3 length: 15 residues. DNA of the CDR3: TGTGCCAGCAGCCCCCCCAGCGGGGGCACAGATACGCAGTATTTT. It codes for CASSPPSGGTDTQYF.

In DNA, the CDR3 is TGCGCCAGCAGTCAATCTCGGCCGGAGTTGGGACTAGCGGAACATTCCTACGAGCAGTACTTC. Translation: CASSQSRPELGLAEHSYEQYF. The V gene is TRBV23-1, the J gene TRBJ2-7; 11 bases map to TRBD2. TRBV23-1 is designated an ORF whose function remains uncertain. There are 21 residues in the CDR3. Trimming took 0 bases from V and 1 from J; bases not matched to a gene: 17.

The chain couples TRBV5-1 to TRBJ1-1; D is uncertain. This CDR3 is 13 amino acids long. Germline CDR1 SGHRS, CDR2 YFSETQ. V was cut by 7 bases and J by 2 bases, with 12 bases left in between. CDR3 sequence reads: CASAAGGNTEAFF. The CDR3 DNA sequence: TGCGCCAGCGCCGCGGGAGGCAACACTGAAGCTTTCTTT.

The chain combines TRBV7-9 with TRBJ2-5; a weak D match, TRBD2 (5 bases). The germline CDR1 and CDR2 sequences are SEHNR and FQNEAQ (reference sequence). The germline V and J ends were trimmed by 0 bases and 1 base, with 9 bases remaining between them. This CDR3 has 15 amino acids. The CDR3 loop reads CASSLARAGQETQYF. In nucleotides, the CDR3 is TGTGCCAGCAGCTTAGCCCGGGCGGGCCAAGAGACCCAGTACTTC.

The genes are TRBV5-6 and TRBJ2-1, with 9 bases fitting TRBD1. CDR1 and CDR2 from the germline V gene are SGHDT and YYEEEE. The CDR3 covers 17 residues. The V gene end was trimmed by 3 bases and the J gene end by 8 bases; junction bases not matched to a gene: 15. CDR3 residues: CASSYRQLGQGEDEQFF. In nucleotides, the CDR3 is TGTGCCAGCAGCTATCGGCAACTGGGACAGGGTGAGGATGAGCAGTTCTTC. Full variable domain (rest looked up from reference TRBV5-6 and TRBJ2-1): DAGVTQSPTHLIKTRGQQVTLRCSPKSGHDTVSWYQQALGQGPQFIFQYYEEEERQRGNFPDRFSGHQFPNYSSELNVNALLLGDSALYLCASSYRQLGQGEDEQFFGPGTRLTVL.

The chain has TRBV11-2 and TRBJ1-2, with 9 nucleotides matching TRBD1. The J segment lost 2 bases and the V segment lost 5 bases, leaving 3 bases of the junction unmatched. The CDR3 is 14 residues long. The germline V gene has CDR1 SGHAT and CDR2 FQNNGV. In DNA, the CDR3 is TGTGCCAGCAGCAACAGGGGGCTAAACTATGGCTACACCTTC. The encoded protein is CASSNRGLNYGYTF.

This chain links TRBV20-1 with TRBJ2-3; no definite D call. Trimming cost V 6 bases and J 5 bases, with 6 bases left between them. This CDR3 is built from 10 residues. Germline V gene sequence: CDR1 DFQATT, CDR2 SNEGSKA (reference sequence). This chain's CDR3 is CSALGDTQYF. CDR3 in DNA: TGCAGTGCCCTCGGAGATACGCAGTATTTT.

This chain connects TRBV6-5 to TRBJ1-5; 8 positions agree with TRBD1. Germline V CDR1 and CDR2: MNHEY, SVGAGI. V gave up 6 bases and J gave up 4 bases; unmatched junction bases: 5. The CDR3 loop spans 14 amino acids. CDR3 in amino acids: CASSPRGRNQPQHF. The CDR3 DNA reads TGTGCCAGCAGCCCCAGGGGGCGTAATCAGCCCCAGCATTTT.

The V gene is TRBV11-3, the J gene TRBJ1-2; 10 bases match TRBD1. Per the germline V gene, CDR1 is SGHNT and CDR2 is YENEEA. The CDR3 has 15 amino acids. Trimming took 5 bases from V and 4 from J; bases not matched to a gene: 7. For the CDR3, the DNA is TGTGCCAGCAGCGCCAGACAGGGGGCGGGCTATGGCTACACCTTC. Protein: CASSARQGAGYGYTF.

The chain carries TRBV29-1 and TRBJ2-1; 7 nucleotides match TRBD1. Germline-derived CDR1 and CDR2 are SQVTM and ANQGSEA. Trimming cost V 4 bases and J 15 bases; bases outside gene matches: 9. This CDR3 contains 11 residues. The CDR3 nucleotides read TGCAGCGTTGGATACAGGGGCAGCCGGTTCTTC. The encoded protein is CSVGYRGSRFF.

The rearrangement uses TRBV5-1 and TRBJ1-1; D gene ambiguous. The CDR3 is 16 residues long. Germline V lookup: CDR1 SGHRS, CDR2 YFSETQ. V was trimmed by 4 bases and J by 0 bases, leaving 16 bases between them. CDR3 region: CASSPVGRSMNTEAFF. The CDR3 bases are TGCGCCAGCAGCCCCGTGGGCAGAAGTATGAACACTGAAGCTTTCTTT. The whole variable domain, remainder taken from reference TRBV5-1 and TRBJ1-1, is KAGVTQTPRYLIKTRGQQVTLSCSPISGHRSVSWYQQTPGQGLQFLFEYFSETQRNKGNFPGRFSGRQFSNSRSEMNVSTLELGDSALYLCASSPVGRSMNTEAFFGQGTRLTVV.

This clone was found once. The chain combines TRBV29-1 with TRBJ1-4, with D unresolved. Trimming left V 5 bases short and J 3 bases short, with 10 bases between. This CDR3 is 13 amino acids long. Germline V gene lookup returns CDR1 SQVTM and CDR2 ANQGSEA. CDR3 DNA: TGCAGCGTTTCTGACACACCTAATGAAAAACTGTTTTTT. Translated: CSVSDTPNEKLFF.

The chain has TRBV2 and TRBJ1-5; 8 bases are a match to TRBD1. After removal of 3 bases from V and 5 bases from J, the junction contained 0 bases not matched to a gene. The germline V gene encodes CDR1 SNHLY and CDR2 FYNNEI. This CDR3 is built from 13 residues. CDR3 in DNA: TGTGCCAGCAGTGACAGGGGGCATCAGCCCCAGCATTTT. Residues: CASSDRGHQPQHF. Based on the CDR3 plus reference TRBV2 and TRBJ1-5, the full variable domain is EPEVTQTPSHQVTQMGQEVILRCVPISNHLYFYWYRQILGQKVEFLVSFYNNEISEKSEIFDDQFSVERPDGSNFTLKIRSTKLEDSAMYFCASSDRGHQPQHFGDGTRLSIL.

J is TRBJ2-1 and V is TRBV28; D ambiguous. V lost 2 bases to trimming and J lost 8 bases, with 10 bases between them. Germline lookup yields CDR1 MDHEN and CDR2 SYDVKM. This CDR3 spans 13 amino acids. The CDR3 loop is CASSLSFRDEQFF. The CDR3 nucleotides are TGTGCCAGCAGTTTAAGTTTCCGCGATGAGCAGTTCTTC.

This chain connects TRBV27 to TRBJ2-5; D uncertain. CDR1 and CDR2 (germline): MNHEY, SMNVEV (reference sequence). The CDR3 contains 15 residues. V was cut by 4 bases and J by 0 bases, with 12 bases left in between. In nucleotides, the CDR3 is TGTGCCAGCAGTTCCAGACGACACGACCAAGAGACCCAGTACTTC. It codes for CASSSRRHDQETQYF.

V and J are TRBV6-1 and TRBJ2-3; D unclear. Germline V lookup: CDR1 MNHNS, CDR2 SASEGT. This CDR3 has 11 residues. Trimming left V 6 bases short and J 2 bases short, with 3 bases between. The CDR3 spells CASRYTDTQYF. The CDR3 region has the DNA TGTGCCAGCAGATACACAGATACGCAGTATTTT.

The chain is built from TRBV28 and TRBJ2-7; the D gene is possibly TRBD1 (5 bases). Germline CDR1 MDHEN, CDR2 SYDVKM. Trimming cost V 5 bases and J 2 bases, with 28 bases left between them. This CDR3 is built from 19 residues. The CDR3 loop is CASSIAPERQTSYPYEQYF. DNA of the CDR3: TGTGCCAGCAGTATAGCCCCGGAAAGACAGACAAGTTACCCCTACGAGCAGTACTTC.